This T cell receptor beta chain was retrieved from a study of blood T cell repertoires in COVID-19. As for the study in general: Italy, Spain and the United States were the sources of the convalescent and acute COVID-19 samples. T cells, B-cell-depleted T cells, or PBMCs provided the cDNA or gDNA that served as material.

This clone was detected a few times. Per the original data handling: Using reference gene primer amplification, nucleated cell counts were estimated. Clones were read by immunoSEQ multiplex PCR, and TCRdb kept only the in-frame ones, dropping some. That table furnishes V, J and clone size, whereas the DNA furnished D and trimming. The table records some 190,000 clones, around 85% of them present only once. Germline CDR1 and CDR2: SGHNT and YYREEE (reference sequence). The V gene end was trimmed by 10 bases and the J gene end by 6 bases; junction bases not matched to a gene: 7. There are 13 residues in the CDR3.

Sequencing was carried out using peripheral blood. The chain is built from TRBV5-4 and TRBJ1-1; 12 nucleotides line up with TRBD1. The receptor was isolated from a woman aged 55-75 years with acute or convalescent COVID-19. For the CDR3, the DNA is TGTGCCGCCAGGGGACAGGGGGCTGCTGAAGCTTTCTTT. Protein product: CAARGQGAAEAFF.